The rows below give T cell receptor beta chains drawn from one sample of a study of blood T cell repertoires in COVID-19. Assay: immunoSEQ multiplex PCR; the TCRdb copy retains only in-frame clones and omits some. The sample carries 200,000 to 250,000 clones, roughly 84% recorded once. Material: PBMCs or T cells enriched from blood (not recorded which). The receptor set was obtained from a woman between 40 and 50 years old who had recovered from COVID-19. CDR3s include the opening cysteine and the closing phenylalanine or tryptophan. Each record gives: J gene, V gene, clone size, D gene, CDR3 protein, CDR3 DNA. A D gene is named only where the DNA matches it firmly. The size entry is marked missing in some rows and otherwise reads once, few, many or a size class.

J: TRBJ1-5; V: TRBV30; size: NA; D: NA; CDR3: CAGGQSLHQPQHF; DNA: TGTGCCGGAGGACAGTCCCTCCATCAGCCCCAGCATTTT
J: TRBJ1-2; V: TRBV7-2; size: NA; D: NA; CDR3: CASGYLDGGYTF; DNA: TGTGCCAGCGGCTACCTCGATGGCGGCTACACCTTC
J: TRBJ2-7; V: TRBV7-9; size: NA; D: TRBD1; CDR3: CASSLTGAVLYEQYF; DNA: TGTGCCAGCAGCCTGACAGGGGCGGTCCTCTACGAGCAGTACTTC
J: TRBJ1-5; V: TRBV18; size: NA; D: NA; CDR3: CASSLSRDSNQPQHF; DNA: TGTGCCAGCTCCCTATCGCGGGACAGCAATCAGCCCCAGCATTTT
J: TRBJ2-5; V: TRBV6-2/TRBV6-3; size: NA; D: NA; CDR3: CASSYPKGGDQETQYF; DNA: TGTGCCAGCAGTTACCCCAAAGGGGGAGATCAAGAGACCCAGTACTTC
J: TRBJ2-2; V: TRBV12-5; size: NA; D: TRBD2; CDR3: CASGLGLAGITGELFF; DNA: TGTGCTAGTGGTTTGGGACTAGCGGGCATAACCGGGGAGCTGTTTTTT
J: TRBJ2-5; V: TRBV3-1/TRBV3-2; size: NA; D: TRBD2; CDR3: CATDPRGLAGVGETQYF; DNA: TGTGCCACCGATCCGCGGGGACTAGCGGGAGTCGGCGAGACCCAGTACTTC
J: TRBJ1-4; V: TRBV11-2; size: NA; D: TRBD1; CDR3: CASSLVRTGGVQKLFF; DNA: TGTGCCAGCAGCTTGGTTCGGACAGGGGGAGTTCAAAAACTGTTTTTT
J: TRBJ2-3; V: TRBV4-3; size: NA; D: TRBD2; CDR3: CASSPSLTSGDTDTQYF; DNA: TGCGCCAGCTCCCCTTCCCTGACTAGCGGGGACACAGATACGCAGTATTTT
J: TRBJ2-3; V: TRBV2; size: NA; D: NA; CDR3: CASSVLPSTDTQYF; DNA: TGTGCCAGCAGTGTTCTTCCTAGCACAGATACGCAGTATTTT
J: TRBJ2-6; V: TRBV10-2; size: few; D: TRBD2; CDR3: CASSSGGAGANVLTF; DNA: TGCGCCAGCAGTTCTGGGGGGGCTGGGGCCAACGTCCTGACTTTC
J: TRBJ2-6; V: TRBV27; size: NA; D: NA; CDR3: CASSLAGPHGANVLTF; DNA: TGTGCCAGCAGTTTGGCAGGGCCACATGGGGCCAACGTCCTGACTTTC
J: TRBJ1-3; V: TRBV27; size: NA; D: NA; CDR3: CASSPAGSRNTIYF; DNA: TGTGCCAGCAGTCCCGCGGGATCCAGAAACACCATATATTTT
J: TRBJ1-4; V: TRBV19; size: few; D: TRBD1; CDR3: CASSPLSGTGLNEKLFF; DNA: TGTGCCAGTAGCCCCTTATCCGGGACAGGGCTTAATGAAAAACTGTTTTTT
J: TRBJ1-1; V: TRBV7-2; size: NA; D: TRBD1; CDR3: CASTLFGKGAATEAFF; DNA: TGTGCCAGCACCCTATTTGGAAAGGGGGCGGCAACTGAAGCTTTCTTT
J: TRBJ2-1; V: TRBV5-6; size: NA; D: NA; CDR3: CASSSEWVMRDGYNEQFF; DNA: TGTGCCAGCAGCTCCGAATGGGTTATGCGGGACGGATACAATGAGCAGTTCTTC
J: TRBJ1-4; V: TRBV3-1/TRBV3-2; size: NA; D: NA; CDR3: CASSRRANEKLFF; DNA: TGTGCCAGCAGCCGCAGAGCGAATGAAAAACTGTTTTTT
J: TRBJ1-6; V: TRBV30; size: NA; D: NA; CDR3: CAWSVRGTDSPLHF; DNA: TGTGCCTGGAGTGTAAGGGGTACAGATTCACCCCTCCACTTT
J: TRBJ2-3; V: TRBV7-9; size: NA; D: NA; CDR3: CASSLSVGGDTQYF; DNA: TGTGCCAGCAGCTTAAGCGTGGGCGGGGATACGCAGTATTTT
J: TRBJ1-5; V: TRBV19; size: NA; D: NA; CDR3: CASSSDSYYQPQHF; DNA: TGTGCCAGTTCCAGCGACAGTTACTATCAGCCCCAGCATTTT
J: TRBJ1-2; V: TRBV21-1; size: NA; D: NA; CDR3: CASSKPRGYGYTF; DNA: TGTGCCAGCAGCAAACCCAGGGGCTATGGCTACACCTTC
J: TRBJ2-7; V: TRBV27; size: NA; D: NA; CDR3: CASRRGNHLSEQYF; DNA: TGTGCCAGCAGAAGGGGTAATCATCTCTCCGAGCAGTACTTC
J: TRBJ1-5; V: TRBV25-1; size: once; D: NA; CDR3: CASSELGAVGQPQHF; DNA: TGTGCCAGCAGTGAATTGGGGGCAGTTGGGCAGCCCCAGCATTTT
J: TRBJ2-1; V: TRBV6-6; size: NA; D: TRBD2; CDR3: CASRPTSGAYNEQFF; DNA: TGTGCCAGCAGGCCCACTAGCGGAGCCTACAATGAGCAGTTCTTC
J: TRBJ1-1; V: TRBV6-5; size: NA; D: NA; CDR3: CASSYGLGQGNTEAFF; DNA: TGTGCCAGCAGTTACGGGCTGGGGCAGGGAAACACTGAAGCTTTCTTT
J: TRBJ2-2; V: TRBV9; size: NA; D: NA; CDR3: CASSVWLAANTGELFF; DNA: TGTGCCAGCAGCGTTTGGCTAGCAGCGAACACCGGGGAGCTGTTTTTT
J: TRBJ2-1; V: TRBV5-1; size: NA; D: NA; CDR3: CASSLEASDYNEQFF; DNA: TGCGCCAGCAGCTTGGAGGCTAGCGATTACAATGAGCAGTTCTTC
J: TRBJ1-1; V: TRBV28; size: NA; D: NA; CDR3: CASSLSEGNTEAFF; DNA: TGTGCCAGCAGTTTATCCGAGGGGAACACTGAAGCTTTCTTT
J: TRBJ1-6; V: TRBV7-8; size: NA; D: NA; CDR3: CASSRSAGSPLHF; DNA: TGTGCCAGCAGCCGCTCCGCAGGATCACCCCTCCACTTT
J: TRBJ1-2; V: TRBV19; size: few; D: NA; CDR3: CASTQSTGTYGYTF; DNA: TGTGCCAGCACCCAATCGACAGGCACCTATGGCTACACCTTC
J: TRBJ1-2; V: TRBV30; size: NA; D: NA; CDR3: CAWKRDYYGYTF; DNA: TGTGCCTGGAAACGGGACTACTATGGCTACACCTTC
J: TRBJ2-1; V: TRBV27; size: NA; D: TRBD2; CDR3: CASSLKSLSLAGQYNEQFF; DNA: TGTGCCAGCAGTTTAAAATCTCTTTCACTAGCGGGACAATACAATGAGCAGTTCTTC
J: TRBJ2-3; V: TRBV19; size: NA; D: TRBD2; CDR3: CASMGRERGTDTQYF; DNA: TGTGCCAGTATGGGGCGGGAGAGAGGCACAGATACGCAGTATTTT
J: TRBJ1-6; V: TRBV27; size: NA; D: NA; CDR3: CASSGTSRPLHF; DNA: TGTGCCAGCAGTGGGACATCTAGACCCCTCCACTTT
J: TRBJ2-1; V: TRBV4-1; size: NA; D: TRBD2; CDR3: CASSQPTSGRGRIGNEQFF; DNA: TGCGCCAGCAGCCAACCGACTAGCGGGAGGGGTCGAATTGGGAATGAGCAGTTCTTC
J: TRBJ1-6; V: TRBV3-1/TRBV3-2; size: NA; D: NA; CDR3: CASSLKSRNSPLHF; DNA: TGTGCCAGCAGCCTCAAGTCCCGGAATTCACCCCTCCACTTT
J: TRBJ1-3; V: TRBV6-6; size: NA; D: NA; CDR3: CASSYSFGEGNTIYF; DNA: TGTGCCAGCAGTTACTCTTTCGGGGAGGGAAACACCATATATTTT
J: TRBJ1-6; V: TRBV4-1; size: many; D: TRBD1; CDR3: CASSQVLLTGTAPLHF; DNA: TGCGCCAGCAGCCAAGTCCTTTTGACAGGGACGGCACCCCTCCACTTT
J: TRBJ2-3; V: TRBV27; size: once; D: NA; CDR3: CASSWGGGVGVLDTQYF; DNA: TGTGCCAGCAGTTGGGGGGGCGGAGTGGGTGTTCTAGATACGCAGTATTTT
J: TRBJ1-3; V: TRBV2; size: NA; D: NA; CDR3: CASSETGAGNTIYF; DNA: TGTGCCAGCAGTGAAACGGGGGCTGGAAACACCATATATTTT
J: TRBJ2-7; V: TRBV2; size: once; D: TRBD2; CDR3: CASSLTSGSPGEQYF; DNA: TGTGCCAGCAGTCTGACTAGCGGCTCTCCGGGGGAGCAGTACTTC
J: TRBJ2-1; V: TRBV10-3; size: NA; D: TRBD2; CDR3: CAISGTSGSGEQFF; DNA: TGTGCCATCAGTGGGACTAGCGGGAGCGGTGAGCAGTTCTTC
J: TRBJ2-2; V: TRBV6-5; size: NA; D: TRBD2; CDR3: CASKGSGLGAGELFF; DNA: TGTGCCAGCAAGGGTAGCGGGTTGGGAGCCGGGGAGCTGTTTTTT
J: TRBJ1-2; V: TRBV18; size: NA; D: NA; CDR3: CASSLRPGGYTF; DNA: TGTGCCAGCTCACTAAGACCGGGTGGCTACACCTTC